These 20 T cell receptor beta chains were all obtained from the same sample, sequenced in a study of T cell repertoires in aging, cancer and after chemotherapy. The template was genomic DNA from peripheral blood, not RNA. A mixed TRB-A/B primer pool amplified rearranged TRB by multiplex touch-down PCR. One entry per CDR3 protein, called by TCRdb with MiXCR from the multiplex PCR reads. This sample yields about 4,000 distinct CDR3 sequences, of which around 25% are seen a single time; approximately 15% belongs to the top ten. Sequenced input: blood. Every receptor here comes from a human donor with a solid tumor.

This clonotype ranks as medium-sized (0.01 to 0.1%). The chain recombines TRBV19 with TRBJ2-3; 9 nucleotides agree with TRBD1. The CDR3 sequence is 14 residues long. V lost 4 bases, J lost 7 bases, and 6 bases stayed unmatched. CDR1 and CDR2 from the germline V gene are LNHDA and SQIVND (reference sequence). This CDR3 is CASSNTGGRHTQYF. CDR3 sequence (DNA): TGTGCCAGTAGTAACACAGGGGGCAGACATACGCAGTATTTT.

The rearrangement uses TRBV7-6 and TRBJ2-7; 9 positions match TRBD1. The CDR3 runs to 16 residues. V dropped 4 bases and J dropped 6; count of bases not matched to a gene: 13. CDR1 and CDR2 from the germline V gene are SGHVS and FNYEAQ. CDR3 bases: TGTGCCAGCAGCTCAAACCCGGGACAGGGTTCCCGCGAGCAGTACTTC. Protein sequence: CASSSNPGQGSREQYF.

The rearrangement links TRBV12-3 or TRBV12-4 to TRBJ2-3, with no clear D. The V end lost 7 bases, the J end lost 0 bases, and 8 bases lay between the germline ends. The CDR3 covers 13 residues. Here the CDR3 reads CASTRLSTDTQYF. DNA of the CDR3: TGTGCCAGCACGCGGCTTAGCACAGATACGCAGTATTTT.

V is TRBV6-5 and J is TRBJ2-1; D might be TRBD1 or TRBD2, each matching 5 bases. The CDR3 is made up of 15 amino acids. The V gene lost 5 bases and the J gene lost 0 bases, with 11 bases spanning the gap. Germline loops: CDR1 MNHEY, CDR2 SVGAGI. CDR3 sequence: CASSPGTSSYNEQFF. CDR3 in DNA: TGTGCCAGCAGTCCCGGGACGAGCTCCTACAATGAGCAGTTCTTC.

The chain recombines TRBV7-7 with TRBJ2-6; possible D gene TRBD1, 5 bases. Germline CDR1 and CDR2: SSHAT and FNYEAQ (reference sequence). The CDR3 is 17 amino acids. V lost 2 bases and J 2 bases, leaving 13 bases between the germline ends. The CDR3 nucleotides read TGTGCCAGCAGCTTATCGCAGGGAATAGCTGGGGCCAACGTCCTGACTTTC. Translated: CASSLSQGIAGANVLTF. The entire variable domain, with the rest obtained from reference TRBV7-7 and TRBJ2-6, is as follows: GAGVSQSPRYKVTKRGQDVTLRCDPISSHATLYWYQQALGQGPEFLTYFNYEAQPDKSGLPSDRFSAERPEGSISTLTIQRTEQRDSAMYRCASSLSQGIAGANVLTFGAGSRLTVL.

As DNA, the CDR3 is TGTGCCAGCAGTGAAGCCAGCCATTCACCCCTCCACTTT. Translation: CASSEASHSPLHF. The chain carries TRBV6-4 and TRBJ1-6; no reliable D call. The CDR3 is made up of 13 amino acids. Germline values: CDR1 MRHNA, CDR2 SNTAGT. The V end lost 3 bases, the J end lost 8 bases, and 8 bases lay between the germline ends.

Within the sample, this clonotype is medium-sized (0.01 to 0.1%). V gene TRBV5-6 combines with J gene TRBJ2-1, with 7 bases lining up with TRBD1. CDR1 is SGHDT, CDR2 YYEEEE, per germline. This CDR3 comprises 15 residues. Losses at the gene ends were 3 bases for V and 6 bases for J; bases not matched to a gene: 9. The CDR3 is CASSYRGPAGNEQFF. CDR3 DNA sequence: TGTGCCAGCAGCTATAGGGGGCCGGCTGGCAATGAGCAGTTCTTC.

This clonotype is medium-sized in the sample. This chain connects TRBV30 to TRBJ1-2, with D maybe TRBD1 (5 bases). The germline V gene encodes CDR1 GTSNPN and CDR2 SVGIG (reference sequence). Trimming stripped 1 base from V and 2 bases from J, with 17 bases between. The CDR3 spans 16 residues. CDR3 in amino acids: CAWSAPRGEWNYGYTF. CDR3 coding DNA: TGTGCCTGGAGTGCCCCTCGGGGGGAGTGGAACTATGGCTACACCTTC.

CDR3 sequence (DNA): TGTGCCAGCAGCTCCAGGACAGGGTCCCCCTACGAGCAGTACTTC. Translated: CASSSRTGSPYEQYF. This chain links TRBV7-9 with TRBJ2-7; 8 nucleotides line up with TRBD1. The CDR3 has 15 amino acids. Germline V gene sequence: CDR1 SEHNR, CDR2 FQNEAQ (reference sequence). Unmatched junction bases numbered 7, after V lost 4 bases and J lost 2 bases.

The chain carries TRBV5-1 and TRBJ2-7, with TRBD1 matching 10 bases. Germline V gene sequence: CDR1 SGHRS, CDR2 YFSETQ. J gave up 3 bases and V 0 bases, and 6 bases lay outside the gene matches. The CDR3 covers 16 residues. The CDR3 nucleotides are TGCGCCAGCAGCTTGGGACAGGGGGCGACGTTCTACGAGCAGTACTTC. This sequence encodes CASSLGQGATFYEQYF.

This clonotype was recorded only once. V usage is TRBV6-1 and J usage is TRBJ1-1; the match to TRBD1 covers 9 bases. Germline CDR1 and CDR2: MNHNS and SASEGT. The CDR3 extends over 13 amino acids. Trimming at V came to 6 bases and at J to 5 bases, leaving 4 bases not matched to a gene. CDR3 sequence (DNA): TGTGCCAGCAGATGGACAGGGGTAACTGAAGCTTTCTTT. Its protein product is CASRWTGVTEAFF.

Relative to its sample, this clonotype is medium-sized. V gene TRBV5-6 combines with J gene TRBJ2-6, with 8 nucleotides matching TRBD2. V lost 0 bases to trimming and J lost 1 base; unmatched junction nucleotides: 6. The CDR3 totals 18 residues. Per the germline V gene, CDR1 is SGHDT and CDR2 is YYEEEE. As DNA, the CDR3 is TGTGCCAGCAGCTTGGTTCTAGCGGGCCTATCTGGGGCCAACGTCCTGACTTTC. Translating it yields CASSLVLAGLSGANVLTF.

This clonotype appeared a few times. One end of the junction is discordant with germline, which a read error may explain. This chain connects TRBV15 to TRBJ2-4; 9 nucleotides agree with TRBD1. This CDR3 contains 12 residues. Germline V lookup: CDR1 LNHNV, CDR2 YYDKDF (reference sequence). The CDR3 coding sequence is TGTGCCACCAGCAGAGGTCAACGGGACAGGGAGTTC. Translating gives CATSRGQRDREF.

Comments on this clonotype: A clone one base away is much larger, so this may be a read error. The V gene is TRBV18, the J gene TRBJ2-1; 12 positions agree with TRBD2. Per the germline V gene, CDR1 is KGHSH and CDR2 is LQKENI. The CDR3 totals 15 residues. CDR3 loop: CVSSPLAGGIGEQFF. CDR3 in DNA: TGTGTCAGCTCACCGCTAGCGGGAGGGATAGGGGAGCAGTTCTTC. The variable domain in full, with the rest retrieved from reference TRBV18 and TRBJ2-1, is NAGVMQNPRHLVRRRGQEARLRCSPMKGHSHVYWYRQLPEEGLKFMVYLQKENIIDESGMPKERFSAEFPKEGPSILRIQQVVRGDSAAYFCVSSPLAGGIGEQFFGPGTRLTVL.

The genes are TRBV20-1 and TRBJ1-1, with D hard to call. The CDR3 totals 11 residues. Trimming removed 5 bases from V and 1 base from J, with 5 bases in between. Germline V gene lookup returns CDR1 DFQATT and CDR2 SNEGSKA (reference sequence). CDR3 amino acids: CSAPPNTEAFF. CDR3 nucleotide sequence: TGCAGTGCTCCCCCGAACACTGAAGCTTTCTTT.

This clonotype is classed as medium-sized. The genes are TRBV5-5 and TRBJ2-2; perhaps TRBD2 as D (6 bases). Germline V gives CDR1 SGHKS, CDR2 YYEKEE (reference sequence). This CDR3 has 14 amino acids. Trimming cost V 0 bases and J 3 bases, with 6 bases left between them. The CDR3 nucleotides read TGTGCCAGCAGCTTGGGGGGGGACACCGGGGAGCTGTTTTTT. Translated, it gives CASSLGGDTGELFF.

This clonotype rates as medium-sized. V and J are TRBV15 and TRBJ2-1; no definite D call. Germline assignment: CDR1 LNHNV and CDR2 YYDKDF (reference sequence). The CDR3 has 12 residues. The V end was cut by 4 bases, the J end by 5 bases, with 6 bases between. In DNA, the CDR3 is TGTGCCACCAGCACCAGAGACAATGAGCAGTTCTTC. It encodes CATSTRDNEQFF.

A note on this clonotype: This may be a read error: a much more frequent sequence differs by one nucleotide. This rearrangement joins TRBV5-4 to TRBJ1-1; a weak D match, TRBD1 (5 bases). This CDR3 spans 15 amino acids. V lost 4 bases and J 1 base, leaving 14 bases between the germline ends. In germline, CDR1 is SGHNT, CDR2 YYREEE (reference sequence). CDR3 residues: CASSTDGTENTEAFF. CDR3 DNA sequence: TGTGCCAGCAGCACGGACGGGACGGAGAACACTGAAGCTTTCTTT. Looking up the rest from reference TRBV5-4 and TRBJ1-1 gives the full variable domain: ETGVTQSPTHLIKTRGQQVTLRCSSQSGHNTVSWYQQALGQGPQFIFQYYREEENGRGNFPPRFSGLQFPNYSSELNVNALELDDSALYLCASSTDGTENTEAFFGQGTRLTVV.

V gene TRBV18 combines with J gene TRBJ2-7; D is undetermined. CDR1 is KGHSH and CDR2 is LQKENI in the germline V gene. V gave up 3 bases and J gave up 2 bases, with 5 bases separating them. This CDR3 is built from 12 residues. CDR3 nucleotide sequence: TGTGCCAGCTCACCGTCCACCTACGAGCAGTACTTC. This sequence encodes CASSPSTYEQYF.

The sample holds one count of this clonotype. The gene calls are TRBV4-1 and TRBJ2-1, with D possibly TRBD2 on 5 matching bases. The length of the CDR3 is 15 residues. Germline CDR1 is MGHRA and CDR2 is YSYEKL. V gave up 0 bases and J gave up 3 bases, with 9 bases separating them. This chain's CDR3 is CASSQDSGIYNEQFF. The DNA of the CDR3 is TGCGCCAGCAGCCAAGATTCCGGGATCTACAATGAGCAGTTCTTC.